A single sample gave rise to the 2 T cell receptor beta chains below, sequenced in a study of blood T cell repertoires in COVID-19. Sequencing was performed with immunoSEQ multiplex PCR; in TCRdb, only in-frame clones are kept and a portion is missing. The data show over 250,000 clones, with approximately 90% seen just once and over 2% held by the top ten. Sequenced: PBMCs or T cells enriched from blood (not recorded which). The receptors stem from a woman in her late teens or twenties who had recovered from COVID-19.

The CDR3: CASSLDRVGEQFF. The CDR3 DNA sequence: TGTGCCAGCAGCTTGGACAGGGTGGGTGAGCAGTTCTTC. The gene calls are TRBV14 and TRBJ2-1, with 8 bases that match TRBD1. The CDR3 has 13 amino acids. Germline loops: CDR1 SGHDN, CDR2 FVKESK. With 5 bases clipped from V and 9 bases from J, the junction kept 6 bases outside the gene matches.

This CDR3 reads CASSLAGTVYEQFF. Written as DNA, the CDR3 is TGTGCCAGCAGCTTAGCGGGGACAGTTTATGAGCAGTTCTTC. The V and J genes are TRBV7-6 and TRBJ2-1; 7 bases match TRBD1. Germline V gene lookup returns CDR1 SGHVS and CDR2 FNYEAQ. V was pared by 0 bases and J by 8 bases, with 4 bases of the junction left unmatched. CDR3 length equals 14 residues.